These T cell receptor beta chains were read from a single sample in a study of blood T cell repertoires in COVID-19. Sequenced by immunoSEQ multiplex PCR; TCRdb stores in-frame clones only, minus some. The sample shows around 89,000 clones, approximately 90% of them seen only once. Sequencing was done on a sample of peripheral blood. The receptors come from a man in his 60s with acute or convalescent COVID-19. CDR3s include the opening cysteine and the closing phenylalanine or tryptophan. A D gene is named only where the DNA matches it firmly. Size is stated for part of the rows, as once, few or many counts, or as a class when the clone is expanded.

>.|TRBV14|TRBJ1-2|.
CASSQVAGANYGYTF
TGTGCCAGCAGCCAAGTCGCAGGGGCTAACTATGGCTACACCTTC
>TRBD1|TRBV10-2|TRBJ1-3|.
CASSNRDRTGNTIYF
TGCGCCAGCAGCAACCGGGACAGGACAGGAAACACCATATATTTT
>TRBD1|TRBV5-1|TRBJ1-2|.
CASSWDSHNYGYTF
TGCGCCAGCAGCTGGGACAGCCATAACTATGGCTACACCTTC
>.|TRBV4-1|TRBJ2-7|.
CASSQDQQSYEQYF
TGCGCCAGCAGCCAAGATCAACAATCCTACGAGCAGTACTTC
>.|TRBV5-1|TRBJ2-1|.
CASSPLGVAYNEQFF
TGCGCCAGCAGCCCCCTAGGAGTGGCCTACAATGAGCAGTTCTTC
>TRBD1|TRBV9|TRBJ1-2|.
CASSGQGAPFYGYTF
TGTGCCAGCAGCGGGCAGGGGGCGCCTTTCTATGGCTACACCTTC
>TRBD1|TRBV18|TRBJ2-2|.
CASSPRQGNAGELFF
TGTGCCAGCTCACCAAGACAGGGGAACGCCGGGGAGCTGTTTTTT
>.|TRBV7-2|TRBJ2-3|.
CASSLADSTDTQYF
TGTGCCAGCAGCTTAGCGGACTCCACAGATACGCAGTATTTT
>.|TRBV5-1|TRBJ2-1|.
CASSLEAGSYNEQFF
TGCGCCAGCAGCTTGGAGGCAGGCTCCTACAATGAGCAGTTCTTC
>TRBD2|TRBV13|TRBJ2-7|.
CASSFRVRGRYEQYF
TGTGCCAGCAGCTTCAGGGTTCGCGGGAGGTACGAGCAGTACTTC
>TRBD1|TRBV19|TRBJ2-7|.
CASSLTGTGGEQYF
TGTGCCAGTAGCCTGACCGGGACAGGGGGGGAGCAGTACTTC
>.|TRBV11-2|TRBJ2-7|.
CASSLEGTQGVDEQYF
TGTGCCAGCAGCTTAGAGGGGACTCAAGGCGTCGACGAGCAGTACTTC
>.|TRBV3-1/TRBV3-2|TRBJ1-1|.
CASSQGHANTEAFF
TGTGCCAGCAGCCAAGGACACGCGAACACTGAAGCTTTCTTT
>.|TRBV9|TRBJ2-6|once
CASSLQTGANVLTF
TGTGCCAGCAGCCTCCAGACTGGGGCCAACGTCCTGACTTTC
>TRBD1|TRBV19|TRBJ1-1|.
CASRGQGIRNTEAFF
TGTGCCAGTAGAGGACAGGGGATAAGAAACACTGAAGCTTTCTTT